This section outlines one T cell receptor (beta chain) sequence together with its context. Its antigen is currently unknown. TCRdb fed the 5' RACE reads into MiXCR, producing one record per CDR3 protein. The data contain more than 600,000 distinct CDR3 sequences, over 15% of them singletons. This specimen belongs to a study of identical twins. Study-level points and caveats: When twins shared out-of-frame alpha sequences, those sequences had excess low generation probability.

The same data also contributed to another study, on T cells expressing NK-cell markers. That work adds: The authors sequenced eight donors, of whom seven were HCMV-seropositive and one was seronegative.

Sequences were obtained from PBMCs. This clonotype originated in a woman in her late teens or twenties in good health.

DNA of the CDR3: TGTGCCACCCTTCCCGGACTAGCAGTCGAGACCCAGTACTTC. This sequence encodes CATLPGLAVETQYF. This chain uses TRBV24-1 with TRBJ2-5; 8 nucleotides align to TRBD2. The J segment lost 5 bases and the V segment lost 9 bases, leaving 10 bases of the junction unmatched. Germline CDR1 KGHDR, CDR2 SFDVKD. The CDR3 covers 14 residues.